Each of the 6 T cell receptor beta chains below was sequenced from the same sample in a study of blood T cell repertoires in COVID-19. Libraries were prepared by immunoSEQ multiplex PCR; TCRdb keeps only in-frame clonotypes and omits some of them. The repertoire holds approximately 94,000 clones, with approximately 90% as singletons. Source material: peripheral blood. The origin of the receptors is a woman aged 80 or over with active COVID-19.

This chain connects TRBV28 to TRBJ1-5; D unclear. CDR3 length equals 16 residues. Germline lookup yields CDR1 MDHEN and CDR2 SYDVKM. Trimming pared 2 bases from V and 0 bases from J, leaving 11 bases between. The CDR3 is CASSLRVRASNQPQHF. The CDR3 nucleotides are TGTGCCAGCAGTTTACGTGTGAGAGCTAGCAATCAGCCCCAGCATTTT. Drawing the rest from reference TRBV28 and TRBJ1-5, the complete variable domain is DVKVTQSSRYLVKRTGEKVFLECVQDMDHENMFWYRQDPGLGLRLIYFSYDVKMKEKGDIPEGYSVSREKKERFSLILESASTNQTSMYLCASSLRVRASNQPQHFGDGTRLSIL.

The CDR3 coding sequence is TGTGCCAGCAGCTATCCGGGACAGGGGACTAGCGGGGCCTACAATGAGCAGTTCTTC. Protein sequence: CASSYPGQGTSGAYNEQFF. The chain recombines TRBV7-9 with TRBJ2-1; 13 nucleotides match TRBD2. Germline V lookup: CDR1 SEHNR, CDR2 FQNEAQ (reference sequence). Unmatched junction bases numbered 11, after V lost 4 bases and J lost 2 bases. This CDR3 has 19 residues.

This clone was seen a handful of times. The rearrangement uses TRBV2 and TRBJ1-3; 7 bases map to TRBD1. Trimming removed 7 bases from V and 5 bases from J; junction bases left unmatched: 8. Germline loops: CDR1 SNHLY, CDR2 FYNNEI. This CDR3 comprises 14 residues. The CDR3 DNA is TGTGCCAGCACCTGGGACAGTCCTCGAAACACCATATATTTT. Protein sequence: CASTWDSPRNTIYF.

V usage is TRBV25-1 and J usage is TRBJ2-1; TRBD1 might be the D (6 bases). Germline V CDR1 and CDR2: MGHDK, SYGVNS. Trimming cost V 4 bases and J 12 bases, with 10 bases left between them. This CDR3 is built from 11 residues. The CDR3 is CASSVEGGQFF. The CDR3 bases are TGTGCCAGCAGTGTGGAAGGGGGGCAGTTCTTC.

CDR3 sequence: CAISETTYEQYF. The CDR3 DNA reads as TGTGCCATCAGTGAGACAACCTACGAGCAGTACTTC. The V call is TRBV10-3, the J call TRBJ2-7, with D hard to call. CDR3 length: 12 residues. Germline V lookup: CDR1 ENHRY, CDR2 SYGVKD. V lost 2 bases and J 2 bases, leaving 4 bases between the germline ends.

The genes are TRBV28 and TRBJ2-7; TRBD1 is a possible D gene (7 bases). Trimming cost V 6 bases and J 4 bases, with 10 bases left between them. This CDR3 has 12 amino acids. The germline V gene encodes CDR1 MDHEN and CDR2 SYDVKM. This CDR3 is CASRQGRYEQYF. In DNA, the CDR3 is TGTGCCAGCAGACAGGGGAGGTACGAGCAGTACTTC.